The 21 T cell receptor beta chains below come from one sample, sequenced in a study of lymphopenia after photon versus proton radiotherapy. TCRdb keeps only in-frame clones here, not all; method: immunoSEQ multiplex PCR. Of tens of thousands of clones in the sample, over 70% are singletons; the top ten hold 25% to 30%. The sequencing used peripheral blood, collected from a patient treated with photon-based radiotherapy. Every receptor here comes from a man in his fifties with gastric cancer.

The chain employs TRBV7-2 and TRBJ1-3; D not resolved. With 1 base removed from V and 0 bases from J, the gap between germline ends came to 13 bases. This CDR3 is built from 17 residues. Germline CDR1 and CDR2: SGHTA and FQGNSA. The CDR3 loop is CASSLVGLRNSGNTIYF. The CDR3 DNA follows: TGTGCCAGCAGCTTAGTAGGGCTAAGAAACTCTGGAAACACCATATATTTT.

The chain joins TRBV18 to TRBJ2-1; D remains ambiguous. Trimming removed 0 bases from V and 9 bases from J, with 9 bases in between. The CDR3 sequence is 13 residues long. The germline CDR1 and CDR2 sequences are KGHSH and LQKENI. For the CDR3, the DNA is TGTGCCAGCTCACCACCGGGGAATGGTGAGCAGTTCTTC. This encodes CASSPPGNGEQFF. The complete variable domain, with remaining parts taken from reference TRBV18 and TRBJ2-1, reads NAGVMQNPRHLVRRRGQEARLRCSPMKGHSHVYWYRQLPEEGLKFMVYLQKENIIDESGMPKERFSAEFPKEGPSILRIQQVVRGDSAAYFCASSPPGNGEQFFGPGTRLTVL.

The chain recombines TRBV15 with TRBJ1-2, with TRBD1 matching over 10 bases. Trimming removed 3 bases from V and 4 bases from J; junction bases left unmatched: 8. Germline loops: CDR1 LNHNV, CDR2 YYDKDF (reference sequence). This CDR3 region has 16 residues. CDR3 bases: TGTGCCACCAGCAGCCTTAGACAGGGGGCGAGCTATGGCTACACCTTC. Its protein is CATSSLRQGASYGYTF.

In this sample, this clone turned up once. The rearrangement joins TRBV19 to TRBJ2-7; 13 nucleotides align to TRBD2. This CDR3 contains 18 residues. Germline CDR1 and CDR2: LNHDA and SQIVND (reference sequence). The V gene end was trimmed by 1 base and the J gene end by 7 bases; junction bases not matched to a gene: 13. The chain's CDR3 is CASSIVGGLAGSRKEQYF. CDR3 DNA sequence: TGTGCCAGTAGTATAGTAGGGGGACTAGCGGGATCAAGGAAGGAGCAGTACTTC. The full variable domain, with the rest looked up from reference TRBV19 and TRBJ2-7, is DGGITQSPKYLFRKEGQNVTLSCEQNLNHDAMYWYRQDPGQGLRLIYYSQIVNDFQKGDIAEGYSVSREKKESFPLTVTSAQKNPTAFYLCASSIVGGLAGSRKEQYFGPGTRLTVT.

The CDR3 DNA follows: TGTGCCAGCAGCTCCGGACTGGCGGGACCGAACACCGGGGAGCTGTTTTTT. This gives the protein CASSSGLAGPNTGELFF. The chain links TRBV5-6 to TRBJ2-2, with D maybe TRBD2 (6 bases). Deletions cut 3 bases from V and 0 bases from J, with 15 bases between. The CDR3 has 17 residues. Germline V gene lookup returns CDR1 SGHDT and CDR2 YYEEEE.

This rearrangement joins TRBV6-6 to TRBJ2-7; 8 nucleotides match TRBD1. Trimming took 4 bases from V and 6 from J; bases not matched to a gene: 8. Germline V CDR1 and CDR2: MNHNY, SVGAGI (reference sequence). CDR3 length: 14 amino acids. CDR3 sequence reads: CASSFRDRYLEQYF. The CDR3 region has the DNA TGTGCCAGCAGTTTCCGGGACAGGTATCTCGAGCAGTACTTC.

The V call is TRBV5-6, the J call TRBJ2-7; D remains ambiguous. Germline V gene data show CDR1 as SGHDT and CDR2 as YYEEEE. V was cut by 2 bases and J by 3 bases, with 12 bases left in between. The length of the CDR3 is 14 residues. CDR3 nucleotides: TGTGCCAGCAGCTTTAAATCCCGGTACTACGAGCAGTACTTC. Protein product: CASSFKSRYYEQYF.

The rearrangement links TRBV5-4 to TRBJ1-1; D uncertain. Germline V gives CDR1 SGHNT, CDR2 YYREEE (reference sequence). The length of the CDR3 is 13 residues. Between the trimmed V and J ends, which lost 0 bases and 1 base, there was a span of 4 bases. The CDR3: CASSLERNTEAFF. Written as DNA, the CDR3 is TGTGCCAGCAGCTTGGAGAGGAACACTGAAGCTTTCTTT.

The J gene is TRBJ1-4, the V gene TRBV29-1; D may be TRBD1 (5 bases). The V gene lost 4 bases and the J gene lost 6 bases, with 15 bases spanning the gap. The CDR3 sequence is 14 residues long. Germline CDR1 reads SQVTM; CDR2 reads ANQGSEA. The CDR3 sequence: CSVGNRKGDEKLFF. CDR3 in DNA: TGCAGCGTTGGCAACAGGAAAGGCGATGAAAAACTGTTTTTT.

The chain has TRBV7-9 and TRBJ2-2, with D perhaps matching TRBD2 (6 bases). The germline gives CDR1 SEHNR, CDR2 FQNEAQ (reference sequence). This CDR3 is 14 amino acids long. V was shortened by 2 bases and J by 4 bases, with 8 bases between the two germline ends. The CDR3 region is CASSLIGSTGELFF. The DNA of the CDR3 is TGTGCCAGCAGCTTAATCGGGAGCACCGGGGAGCTGTTTTTT.

V gene TRBV15 combines with J gene TRBJ1-5; 9 nucleotides line up with TRBD1. The germline V gene encodes CDR1 LNHNV and CDR2 YYDKDF (reference sequence). This CDR3 contains 15 residues. With V trimmed by 5 bases and J by 4 bases, 6 bases remained unmatched. The CDR3 sequence: CATSGAGTGNQPQHF. The CDR3 nucleotides read TGTGCCACCAGCGGAGCCGGGACAGGGAATCAGCCCCAGCATTTT.

This clone was recorded only once. V is TRBV29-1 and J is TRBJ2-5; no firm D call. The germline V gene has CDR1 SQVTM and CDR2 ANQGSEA. The CDR3 contains 14 residues. V gave up 0 bases and J gave up 4 bases, with 12 bases separating them. CDR3 sequence: CSVEDRRHGETQYF. CDR3 DNA sequence: TGCAGCGTTGAAGATCGGCGACATGGAGAGACCCAGTACTTC. Variable domain in full (rest from reference TRBV29-1 and TRBJ2-5): SAVISQKPSRDICQRGTSLTIQCQVDSQVTMMFWYRQQPGQSLTLIATANQGSEATYESGFVIDKFPISRPNLTFSTLTVSNMSPEDSSIYLCSVEDRRHGETQYFGPGTRLLVL.

V and J are TRBV4-3 and TRBJ2-1; 14 nucleotides match TRBD2. Germline values: CDR1 LGHNA, CDR2 YSLEER. Germline trimming cut 1 base from V and 2 bases from J; bases unmatched to any gene: 4. CDR3 length: 18 residues. DNA of the CDR3: TGCGCCAGCAGCCAAGGGACTAGCGGGGGGTTCGCCTACAATGAGCAGTTCTTC. Translated, it gives CASSQGTSGGFAYNEQFF.

The chain joins TRBV30 to TRBJ2-3; D is unclear. V lost 4 bases and J 2 bases, leaving 16 bases between the germline ends. Germline V gene lookup returns CDR1 GTSNPN and CDR2 SVGIG (reference sequence). This CDR3 comprises 15 residues. Written as DNA, the CDR3 is TGTGCCTGGATGCGGCCCCAGATCCTCACAGATACGCAGTATTTT. Amino acids: CAWMRPQILTDTQYF.

The J gene is TRBJ1-5, the V gene TRBV6-5; 7 nucleotides line up with TRBD1. CDR3 length: 15 residues. Trimming cost V 4 bases and J 7 bases; bases outside gene matches: 10. From germline, CDR1 is MNHEY and CDR2 SVGAGI. This chain's CDR3 is CASSSNRQGGQPQHF. DNA for the CDR3: TGTGCCAGCAGTTCAAACCGACAGGGCGGACAGCCCCAGCATTTT.

J is TRBJ2-5 and V is TRBV2, with 7 bases that match TRBD1. This CDR3 has 15 amino acids. In germline, CDR1 is SNHLY, CDR2 FYNNEI. J gave up 2 bases and V 6 bases, and 9 bases lay outside the gene matches. The CDR3 nucleotides read TGTGCCAGCAGCGCCGGGACAGTCCCACAAGAGACCCAGTACTTC. This codes for CASSAGTVPQETQYF.

The chain has TRBV4-2 and TRBJ2-5, with D tentatively TRBD1 (9 bases). V was shortened by 2 bases and J by 3 bases, with 22 bases between the two germline ends. CDR1 and CDR2 (germline): LGHNA, YNFKEQ. The CDR3 has 18 residues. The CDR3 spells CASSQPGQGLTSEETQYF. The DNA of the CDR3 is TGTGCCAGCAGCCAACCGGGACAGGGCCTGACTAGCGAAGAGACCCAGTACTTC.

The chain has TRBV7-7 and TRBJ2-1; TRBD2 matches 8 bases. Germline CDR1 SSHAT, CDR2 FNYEAQ (reference sequence). This CDR3 region has 16 residues. V trimming: 1 base; J trimming: 1 base; junction bases outside the gene matches: 3. Here the CDR3 reads CASSLGLASSYNEQFF. DNA for the CDR3: TGTGCCAGCAGCTTAGGACTAGCGTCGTCCTACAATGAGCAGTTCTTC.

This rearrangement joins TRBV6-6 to TRBJ1-2, with unresolved D. Germline loops: CDR1 MNHNY, CDR2 SVGAGI (reference sequence). Trimming removed 4 bases from V and 5 bases from J, with 11 bases in between. CDR3 length equals 13 residues. CDR3 sequence reads: CASSLEGWYGYTF. CDR3 DNA: TGTGCCAGCAGTTTAGAAGGGTGGTATGGCTACACCTTC.

V gene TRBV19 combines with J gene TRBJ2-7, with no clear D. Trimming stripped 5 bases from V and 2 bases from J, with 13 bases between. The CDR3 covers 14 residues. From germline, CDR1 is LNHDA and CDR2 SQIVND (reference sequence). The CDR3 bases are TGTGCCAGTAGTCCATATCCCCGAGCCTACGAGCAGTACTTC. Translation: CASSPYPRAYEQYF.

This clone was detected only once. The chain recombines TRBV28 with TRBJ1-5; possible D gene TRBD1, 6 bases. This CDR3 has 16 residues. The ends were cut back, 2 bases at V and 5 bases at J, with 16 bases in the middle. The V gene's germline CDR1 is MDHEN and CDR2 SYDVKM. DNA for the CDR3: TGTGCCAGCAGTTTACGATACGGGCAGGGGTATCAGCCCCAGCATTTT. This sequence encodes CASSLRYGQGYQPQHF.